The 17 T cell receptor beta chains below all came from one sample that was sequenced in a study of blood T cell repertoires in COVID-19. The method was immunoSEQ multiplex PCR; TCRdb's version includes in-frame clones alone and lacks a portion of them. In the table there are about 110,000 clones, around 85% of which are singletons. Sequencing used peripheral blood. Receptors originate from a man between 65 and 79 years old with active or convalescent COVID-19.

This chain joins TRBV30 and TRBJ2-5; D is perhaps TRBD1 (6 bases). Germline V gene data show CDR1 as GTSNPN and CDR2 as SVGIG (reference sequence). This CDR3 comprises 13 residues. Trimming cost V 4 bases and J 5 bases, with 14 bases left between them. Written as DNA, the CDR3 is TGTGCCTGGAACCCGGGACATGGGGAGACCCAGTACTTC. Protein sequence: CAWNPGHGETQYF.

The V call is TRBV9, the J call TRBJ1-6; tentative D call: TRBD1 (5 bases). This CDR3 has 14 residues. Germline V gives CDR1 SGDLS, CDR2 YYNGEE. V gave up 0 bases and J gave up 10 bases, with 11 bases separating them. The CDR3 sequence is CASSVEGTRSPLHF. The CDR3 DNA reads as TGTGCCAGCAGCGTAGAAGGGACTCGATCACCCCTCCACTTT.

The chain carries TRBV2 and TRBJ1-2; TRBD1 agrees at 7 bases. The CDR3 contains 14 residues. Germline V gives CDR1 SNHLY, CDR2 FYNNEI. After removal of 0 bases from V and 4 bases from J, the junction contained 2 bases not matched to a gene. The CDR3 region is CASSEAGTVYGYTF. CDR3 sequence (DNA): TGTGCCAGCAGTGAAGCGGGGACAGTCTATGGCTACACCTTC.

This chain uses TRBV12-5 with TRBJ1-1; possibly TRBD1 for D (5 bases). The V end lost 7 bases, the J end lost 2 bases, and 11 bases lay between the germline ends. The CDR3 length is 13 residues. CDR1 LGHNT and CDR2 FRNRAP come from the germline V gene. The CDR3 loop reads CASARQTNTEAFF. The CDR3 DNA sequence: TGTGCTAGTGCCCGACAGACCAACACTGAAGCTTTCTTT.

This chain connects TRBV30 to TRBJ2-3; D unresolved. This CDR3 has 11 residues. CDR1 GTSNPN and CDR2 SVGIG come from the germline V gene (reference sequence). Trimming pared 5 bases from V and 4 bases from J, leaving 7 bases between. CDR3 sequence: CAWESSDTQYF. CDR3 coding DNA: TGTGCCTGGGAGAGTTCAGATACGCAGTATTTT.

The V and J genes are TRBV29-1 and TRBJ1-2; 8 bases agree with TRBD1. V gave up 6 bases and J gave up 4 bases; unmatched junction bases: 10. The germline CDR1 and CDR2 sequences are SQVTM and ANQGSEA. The CDR3 is 14 amino acids. CDR3 bases: TGCAGCGTGGTAAATTCAGGGGGCGGCTATGGCTACACCTTC. This sequence encodes CSVVNSGGGYGYTF.

This clone was counted once. V usage is TRBV5-6 and J usage is TRBJ1-5; D perhaps matches TRBD1 (6 bases). Germline values: CDR1 SGHDT, CDR2 YYEEEE. Trimming took 4 bases from V and 4 from J, leaving 12 bases between them. The CDR3 is 14 residues long. CDR3 sequence: CASSPRTANQPQHF. In DNA, the CDR3 is TGTGCCAGCAGCCCGCGGACAGCTAATCAGCCCCAGCATTTT.

CDR3 protein: CASSQDSSGTSYGYTF. For the CDR3, the DNA is TGTGCCAGCTCGCAGGACAGCTCGGGTACTAGCTATGGCTACACCTTC. The J gene is TRBJ1-2, the V gene TRBV18; perhaps TRBD1 as D (6 bases). Germline values: CDR1 KGHSH, CDR2 LQKENI. Trimming took off 6 bases at V and 4 bases at J, with 21 bases between the two ends. The CDR3 loop spans 16 amino acids.

This clone has only one observation. The CDR3 reads CASSSQGAMDGYTF. The CDR3 region has the DNA TGTGCCAGCAGCTCACAGGGGGCTATGGATGGCTACACCTTC. The chain joins TRBV28 to TRBJ1-2, with 9 bases aligning to TRBD1. V shed 6 bases and J 6 bases; nucleotides not matched to a gene: 8. This CDR3 has 14 residues. CDR1 and CDR2 (germline): MDHEN, SYDVKM.

The rearrangement joins TRBV12-5 to TRBJ2-1; tentative D call: TRBD2 (6 bases). Trimming removed 0 bases at V and 8 bases at J, with 17 bases between. There are 16 residues in the CDR3. Germline V lookup: CDR1 LGHNT, CDR2 FRNRAP. The CDR3 sequence is CASGLVLDGSVDEQFF. Written as DNA, the CDR3 is TGTGCTAGTGGTTTGGTACTAGACGGGAGTGTTGATGAGCAGTTCTTC.

The chain carries TRBV10-1 and TRBJ2-3, with D possibly being TRBD1 (6 bases). CDR1 and CDR2 (germline): WNHNN, SYGVQD (reference sequence). Deletions cut 3 bases from V and 3 bases from J, with 10 bases between. The CDR3 has 14 residues. CDR3 bases: TGCGCCAGCAGTGACTCCAGGGGAACAGATACGCAGTATTTT. Protein product: CASSDSRGTDTQYF.

The J gene is TRBJ2-5, the V gene TRBV27; 7 bases match TRBD2. CDR1 and CDR2 from the germline V gene are MNHEY and SMNVEV (reference sequence). The ends lost 6 bases at V and 1 base at J; junction bases unmatched: 5. The CDR3 runs to 14 residues. CDR3 sequence: CASRKGGAQETQYF. The CDR3 DNA follows: TGTGCCAGCAGAAAGGGAGGGGCCCAAGAGACCCAGTACTTC.

The chain employs TRBV5-6 and TRBJ2-2; the D gene is possibly TRBD2 (6 bases). V lost 5 bases to trimming and J lost 0 bases, with 11 bases between them. Per germline, CDR1 SGHDT and CDR2 YYEEEE. The CDR3 totals 15 residues. CDR3 in amino acids: CASRPDYSNTGELFF. CDR3 nucleotide sequence: TGTGCCAGCAGACCGGACTATTCGAACACCGGGGAGCTGTTTTTT.

The chain recombines TRBV4-1 with TRBJ1-4, with TRBD1 identical over 7 bases. The CDR3 length is 15 residues. CDR1 and CDR2 from the germline V gene are MGHRA and YSYEKL. V shed 1 base, J shed 8 bases, and the junction held 7 bases outside the gene matches. The CDR3 protein is CASSQGHTGEEKLFF. The DNA for the CDR3 is TGCGCCAGCAGCCAAGGCCATACAGGGGAGGAAAAACTGTTTTTT.

This clone came up a few times. The genes are TRBV5-6 and TRBJ1-1; D unresolved. CDR3 length: 12 amino acids. The germline V gene has CDR1 SGHDT and CDR2 YYEEEE. V dropped 1 base and J dropped 2 bases, with 3 bases sitting between them. This chain's CDR3 is CASSLINTEAFF. CDR3 coding DNA: TGTGCCAGCAGCTTGATAAACACTGAAGCTTTCTTT.

Only a few counts were recorded for this clone. J is TRBJ1-1 and V is TRBV6-5; D ambiguous. With 0 bases removed from V and 4 bases from J, the gap between germline ends came to 9 bases. Germline CDR1 reads MNHEY; CDR2 reads SVGAGI. This CDR3 comprises 14 residues. CDR3 DNA sequence: TGTGCCAGCAGTTACTCGGAGGGTCGCACTGAAGCTTTCTTT. Protein product: CASSYSEGRTEAFF.

As concerns this clone: The junction shows a germline mismatch at one end, possibly a read error. The chain is built from TRBV5-1 and TRBJ2-7; 9 positions match TRBD2. This CDR3 has 18 amino acids. Germline loops: CDR1 SGHRS, CDR2 YFSETQ. The CDR3 bases are TGCGCCGGCAGCGGGCCGGGGGCGGGAGGGCCGAGCTCCTACGAGCAGTACTTC. Translated, it gives CAGSGPGAGGPSSYEQYF.